What follows is one T cell receptor (beta chain) and its context. Its target is unknown. The sample originates from a study of T-cell reconstitution after alpha-beta-depleted transplantation in children. Findings and limits, study-wide: Elevated TCRbeta diversity at day 60 was traced, in some patients, to surviving recipient T cells and thymic progenitors. Counts and diversity of T cells one year after transplant came mostly from newly produced T cells. Where alpha-beta T cells came from about two months after transplant was reportedly several hundred expanded graft clones.

V was cut by 4 bases and J by 5 bases, with 8 bases left in between. The CDR3 consists of 13 residues. From germline, CDR1 is KGHDR and CDR2 SFDVKD. This sample's TCRbeta library carried unique molecular identifier barcodes. TCRdb re-derived calls from the PCR reads in MiXCR, one entry per CDR3 protein. The sample has hundreds of thousands of distinct CDR3 sequences, about 16% seen once. This TCR was recovered from a male patient aged 2 to 10 who had a stem cell transplant for acute lymphoblastic leukemia, so the T cells may come from the graft donor. The chain uses TRBV24-1 and TRBJ2-1; D call uncertain. The sample consisted of PBMCs, mostly from graft donor cells, taken 360 days after TCRalphabeta/CD19-depleted stem cell transplant. The CDR3 loop reads CATSDLLDNEQFF. The CDR3 DNA reads TGTGCCACCAGTGACCTTCTAGACAATGAGCAGTTCTTC.